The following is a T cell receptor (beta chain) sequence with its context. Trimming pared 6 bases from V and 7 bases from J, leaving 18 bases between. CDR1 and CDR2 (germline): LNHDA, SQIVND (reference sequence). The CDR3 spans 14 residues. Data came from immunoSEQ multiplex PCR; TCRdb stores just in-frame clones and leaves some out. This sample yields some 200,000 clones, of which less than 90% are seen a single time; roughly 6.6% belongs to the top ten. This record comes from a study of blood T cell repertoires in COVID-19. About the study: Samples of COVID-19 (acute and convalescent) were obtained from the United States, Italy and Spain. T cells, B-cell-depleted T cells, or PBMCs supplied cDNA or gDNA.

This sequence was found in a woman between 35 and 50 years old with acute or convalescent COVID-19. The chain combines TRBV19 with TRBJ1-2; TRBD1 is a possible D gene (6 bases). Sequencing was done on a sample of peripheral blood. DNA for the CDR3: TGTGCCAGTAGCCCCATGGGGGGGCATGGTGGCTACACCTTC. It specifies CASSPMGGHGGYTF.